This TCR beta chain stems from a study of shared T cell receptors in the human thymus. Assay: immunoSEQ multiplex PCR; the TCRdb copy retains only in-frame clones and omits some. Among just under 550,000 clones listed, 78% were seen once. The CDR3 is 16 amino acids. Trimming shortened V by 1 base and J by 4 bases, and 16 bases separated the two germline ends. Germline assignment: CDR1 MNHEY and CDR2 SVGAGI. This sample was shared with a second study, whose subject was human thymus T cells. Turning to that study: Corrective surgery for congenital heart defects was being performed on the healthy Finnish infants who were the donors. Thymic and blood repertoires appeared to carry a bias in their V and J gene usage.

The material sequenced was thymocytes. This chain uses TRBV6-5 with TRBJ1-2; unclear D gene. The TCR sequence derives from a boy in the first two years of life with a congenital heart defect. The DNA for the CDR3 is TGTGCCAGCAGTTACTTAGCGGGTCCCGAGGGCTATGGCTACACCTTC. It specifies CASSYLAGPEGYGYTF.